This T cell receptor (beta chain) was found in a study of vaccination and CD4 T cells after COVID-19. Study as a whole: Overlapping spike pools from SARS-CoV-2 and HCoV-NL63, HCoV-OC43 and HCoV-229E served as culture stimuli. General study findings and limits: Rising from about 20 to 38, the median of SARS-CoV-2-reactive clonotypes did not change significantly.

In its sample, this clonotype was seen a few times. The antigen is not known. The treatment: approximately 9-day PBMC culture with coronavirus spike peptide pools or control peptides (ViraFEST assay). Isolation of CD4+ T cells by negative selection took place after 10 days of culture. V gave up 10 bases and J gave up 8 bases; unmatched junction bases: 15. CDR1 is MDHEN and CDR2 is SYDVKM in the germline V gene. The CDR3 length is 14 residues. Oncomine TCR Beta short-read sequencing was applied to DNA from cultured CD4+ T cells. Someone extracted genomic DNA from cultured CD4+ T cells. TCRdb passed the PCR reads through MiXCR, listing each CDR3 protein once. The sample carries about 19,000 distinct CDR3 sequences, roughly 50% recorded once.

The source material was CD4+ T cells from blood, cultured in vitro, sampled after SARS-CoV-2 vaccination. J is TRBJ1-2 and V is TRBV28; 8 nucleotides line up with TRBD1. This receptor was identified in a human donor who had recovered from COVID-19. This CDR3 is CATIRTGSLGGYTF. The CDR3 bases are TGTGCCACCATCAGGACAGGGAGTCTAGGAGGCTACACCTTC.